This TCR beta chain was identified during a study of patients and donors after allogeneic stem cell transplantation. TCRdb re-called the RT-PCR reads through MiXCR, storing one row per CDR3 protein. The sample lists about 960,000 distinct CDR3 sequences; more than 15% were seen once. This clonotype was recorded a few times. The sample was blood, either unsorted or a sorted T cell fraction (not recorded which). The sequence came from a human donor who was either an allogeneic HSCT recipient or a stem cell or donor lymphocyte infusion donor (not recorded which). It is not recorded whose cells these are; they may come from a transplant donor.

CDR3 sequence reads: CASSYSRSFRDRSYEQYF. The DNA for the CDR3 is TGTGCCAGCAGTTACTCTCGGAGTTTTCGGGACAGATCCTACGAGCAGTACTTC. This chain connects TRBV6-2 or TRBV6-3 to TRBJ2-7; 7 bases fit TRBD1. The length of the CDR3 is 18 residues. Germline trimming cut 0 bases from V and 1 base from J; bases unmatched to any gene: 12. In germline, CDR1 is MNHEY, CDR2 SVGEGT.